This TCR beta chain derives from a study of PD-1 blockade in classical Hodgkin lymphoma (dated by TCRdb to about 2020). For the wider study: Nivolumab dosing was 3 mg/kg intravenously every 2 weeks, continuing until either disease progression or unacceptable toxicity. A peripheral blood immune signature of response to PD-1 blockade in classical Hodgkin lymphoma was defined using TCR beta sequencing and CyTOF. General study outcomes and caveats: Only a single clinical trial cohort was studied, and what caused the repertoire differences, possibly disease activity or prior therapy, remained undefined. Patients starting nivolumab less than 1 year after ASCT had lower diversity and were excluded from later analyses to avoid confounding by immune reconstitution. Baseline TCR diversity was reported to be lower in newly diagnosed patients than in healthy donors and to be lower still in relapsed/refractory patients. Trial patients achieving complete response had baseline diversity similar to newly diagnosed patients, whereas partial responders and progressors had significantly lower diversity. CD4+ but not CD8+ TCR diversity rose significantly by C4D1 (p=0.0027 vs p=0.16), most apparent in complete responders (p=0.02).

A note on this clone: It has no known antigen specificity. Base quality data are lacking; no much larger clone is found one base away.

The time point label, as the study defines it: cycle 2 day 1 (C2D1) of nivolumab. Every trial patient had relapsed after autologous stem cell transplantation, and cohorts A, B and C differed in prior brentuximab vedotin exposure. The trial cohort comprised 56 patients with relapsed/refractory classical Hodgkin lymphoma whose best overall responses were complete response, partial response or progressive disease. Single-agent nivolumab was administered to trial patients in the multi-cohort phase II CheckMate 205 trial. An independent review committee assessed best overall response using the 2007 International Working Group response criteria. Trial PBMCs were obtained immediately prior to nivolumab initiation (C1D1) and on therapy at cycle 2 day 1 and cycle 4 day 1. After peripheral blood was drawn into 8 mL Vacutainer Cell Preparation Tubes, PBMCs were isolated by centrifugation and then cryopreserved.

Genomic DNA was extracted with the Qiagen DNeasy kit from unsorted PBMCs and from negatively selected CD4+ and CD8+ fractions. TCR beta CDR3 regions were amplified by immunoSEQ multiplex PCR using primers annealing to V and J segments. A synthetic immune receptor repertoire was used to minimize amplification bias, and any remaining bias was removed computationally after sequencing. The original methods were these. Custom Python scripts were used to quantify repertoire diversity as the Shannon entropy index. Unsorted, CD4+ and CD8+ repertoires were analyzed separately, except for combined analyses in which CD4+ and CD8+ sequences were merged in silico. Clonal expansion was defined as a frequency increase of at least 2-fold after treatment compared with C1D1, and clones undetected at baseline were assigned a pseudocount of 0.5. Clones with 0 or 1 copy at C1D1 were defined as singleton clones, while clones with 2 or more copies were defined as non-singleton clones. Clones expanded in unsorted samples were labelled as CD4+, CD8+ or unknown by matching protein sequences in sorted samples from the same patient. Wilcoxon tests on paired samples were used to test diversity changes from C1D1 to C4D1. As stored in TCRdb, this immuneACCESS dataset retains in-frame rearrangements with V and J assigned. A fraction of the clones does not appear; measured against another copy, unresolved V genes explain less than half of the discrepancy, and the remainder lacks a known reason. V and J calls plus clone size are reproduced from that table; the DNA served to infer D and trimming. In all, the sample holds 84,000 or so clones, and about 93% of those were seen once. The top ten hold about 2.6% of the sample.

This clonotype was obtained from a human donor with classical Hodgkin lymphoma. The starting material was peripheral blood mononuclear cells (PBMCs), obtained before the second cycle of nivolumab.

The CDR3 region reads CASSNTANTEAFF. The DNA reads as follows: TGTGCCAGTAGTAACACGGCGAACACTGAAGCTTTCTTT. The rearranged chain carries TRBV19 and TRBJ1-1, with no confidently assigned D gene. The germline V gene (reference sequence) gives CDR1 as LNHDA and CDR2 as SQIVND. From cysteine to phenylalanine, the CDR3 is 13 amino acids long. The retained sequence is limited to the CDR3, 39 bases, with the frame set at the first base. V is cut by 4 bases and J by 1 base, and the space between the germline ends is 7 bases. Supplemented by the reference TRBV19 and TRBJ1-1 proteins around the CDR3, the complete variable domain is DGGITQSPKYLFRKEGQNVTLSCEQNLNHDAMYWYRQDPGQGLRLIYYSQIVNDFQKGDIAEGYSVSREKKESFPLTVTSAQKNPTAFYLCASSNTANTEAFFGQGTRLTVV.